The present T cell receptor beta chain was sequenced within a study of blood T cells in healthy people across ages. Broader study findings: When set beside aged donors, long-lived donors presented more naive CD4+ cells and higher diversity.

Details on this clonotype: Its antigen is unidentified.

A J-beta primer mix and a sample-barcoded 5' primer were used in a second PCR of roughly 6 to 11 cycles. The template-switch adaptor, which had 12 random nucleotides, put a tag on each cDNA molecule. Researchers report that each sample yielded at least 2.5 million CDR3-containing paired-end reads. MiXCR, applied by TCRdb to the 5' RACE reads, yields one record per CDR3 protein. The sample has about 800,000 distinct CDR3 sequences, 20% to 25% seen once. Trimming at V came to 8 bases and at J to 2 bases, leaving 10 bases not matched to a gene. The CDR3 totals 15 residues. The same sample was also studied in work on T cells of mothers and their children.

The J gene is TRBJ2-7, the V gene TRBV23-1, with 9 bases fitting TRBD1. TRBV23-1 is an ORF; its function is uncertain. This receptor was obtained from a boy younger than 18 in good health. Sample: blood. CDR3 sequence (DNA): TGCGCCAGCGGACCATGGGACAGGGAGACCTACGAGCAGTACTTC. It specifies CASGPWDRETYEQYF.